This T cell receptor (beta chain) was documented in a study of CD8 T cells in Susac syndrome. The CDR3 sequence is 16 residues long. Trimming left V 5 bases short and J 7 bases short, with 23 bases between. From germline, CDR1 is MNHEY and CDR2 SMNVEV (reference sequence). Random hexamers were used to reverse transcribe roughly 0.5 to 1 ug of RNA. TCRdb analysed the immunoSEQ multiplex PCR reads with MiXCR anew, one entry per CDR3 protein. The sample gives 150,000 or so distinct CDR3 sequences, 95% of which show up once; roughly 0.15% is in the top ten. Sequencing used CD4+ T cells from PBMCs. This TCR was recovered from a human donor with Susac syndrome. The chain has TRBV27 and TRBJ2-5; D is unresolved. CDR3 loop: CASSPRSGRAVATQYF. CDR3 nucleotides: TGTGCCAGCAGTCCCCGTTCGGGTCGGGCCGTAGCGACCCAGTACTTC.